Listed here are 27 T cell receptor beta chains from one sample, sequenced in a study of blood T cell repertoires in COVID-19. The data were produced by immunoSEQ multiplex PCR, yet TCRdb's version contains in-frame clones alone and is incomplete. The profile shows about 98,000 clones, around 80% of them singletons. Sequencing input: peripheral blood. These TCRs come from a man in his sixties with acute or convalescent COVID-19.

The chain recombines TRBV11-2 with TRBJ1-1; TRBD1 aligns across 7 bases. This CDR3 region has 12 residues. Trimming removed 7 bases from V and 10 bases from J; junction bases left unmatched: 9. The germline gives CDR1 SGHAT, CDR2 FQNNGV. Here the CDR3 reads CASTVIPGGAFF. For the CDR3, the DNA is TGTGCCAGCACCGTAATTCCAGGGGGAGCTTTCTTT.

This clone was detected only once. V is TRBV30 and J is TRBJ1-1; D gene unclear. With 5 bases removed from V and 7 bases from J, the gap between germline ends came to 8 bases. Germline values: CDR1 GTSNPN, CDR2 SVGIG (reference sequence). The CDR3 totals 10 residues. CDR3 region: CAWARVEAFF. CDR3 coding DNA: TGTGCCTGGGCGCGGGTTGAAGCTTTCTTT. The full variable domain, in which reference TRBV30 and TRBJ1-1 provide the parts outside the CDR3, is SQTIHQWPATLVQPVGSPLSLECTVEGTSNPNLYWYRQAAGRGLQLLFYSVGIGQISSEVPQNLSASRPQDRQFILSSKKLLLSDSGFYLCAWARVEAFFGQGTRLTVV.

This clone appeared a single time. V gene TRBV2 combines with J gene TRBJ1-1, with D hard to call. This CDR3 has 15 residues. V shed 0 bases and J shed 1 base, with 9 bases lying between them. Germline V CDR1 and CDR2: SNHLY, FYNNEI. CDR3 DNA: TGTGCCAGCAGTGAAGCGCGGGCCCGGAACACTGAAGCTTTCTTT. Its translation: CASSEARARNTEAFF.

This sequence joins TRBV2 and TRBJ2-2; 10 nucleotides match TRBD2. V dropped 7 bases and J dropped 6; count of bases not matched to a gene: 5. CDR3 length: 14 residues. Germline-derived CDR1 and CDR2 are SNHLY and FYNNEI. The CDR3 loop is CASIPGLASGELFF. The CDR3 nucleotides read TGTGCCAGCATCCCGGGACTAGCGTCCGGGGAGCTGTTTTTT. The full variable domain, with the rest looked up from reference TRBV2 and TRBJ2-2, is EPEVTQTPSHQVTQMGQEVILRCVPISNHLYFYWYRQILGQKVEFLVSFYNNEISEKSEIFDDQFSVERPDGSNFTLKIRSTKLEDSAMYFCASIPGLASGELFFGEGSRLTVL.

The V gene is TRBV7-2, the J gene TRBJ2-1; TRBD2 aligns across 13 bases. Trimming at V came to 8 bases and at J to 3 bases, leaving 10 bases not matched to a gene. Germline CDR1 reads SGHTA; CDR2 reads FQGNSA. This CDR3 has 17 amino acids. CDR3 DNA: TGTGCCAGCGCTCGGACTAGCGGGGGCTCAGGCTACAATGAGCAGTTCTTC. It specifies CASARTSGGSGYNEQFF.

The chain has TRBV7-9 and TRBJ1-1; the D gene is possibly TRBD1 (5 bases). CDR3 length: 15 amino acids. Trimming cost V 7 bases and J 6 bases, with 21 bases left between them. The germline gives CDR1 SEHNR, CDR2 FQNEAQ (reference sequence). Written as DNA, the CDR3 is TGTGCCAGCACCCCTGGGGCTTTTCTAAACGCTGAAGCTTTCTTT. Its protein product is CASTPGAFLNAEAFF.

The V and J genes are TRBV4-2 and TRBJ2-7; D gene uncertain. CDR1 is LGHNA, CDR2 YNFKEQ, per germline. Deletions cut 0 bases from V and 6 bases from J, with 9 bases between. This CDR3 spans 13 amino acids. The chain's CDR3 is CASSQDQVAEQYF. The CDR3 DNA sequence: TGTGCCAGCAGCCAAGACCAGGTCGCCGAGCAGTACTTC.

CDR3 sequence: CASSKVTTTGSIHEQYF. Written as DNA, the CDR3 is TGTGCCAGCAGCAAAGTAACGACGACAGGGTCTATCCACGAGCAGTACTTC. The chain uses TRBV21-1 and TRBJ2-7; the listed D gene, TRBD1, was not tested against the DNA. TRBV21-1 is recorded as a pseudogene. The CDR3 covers 17 residues.

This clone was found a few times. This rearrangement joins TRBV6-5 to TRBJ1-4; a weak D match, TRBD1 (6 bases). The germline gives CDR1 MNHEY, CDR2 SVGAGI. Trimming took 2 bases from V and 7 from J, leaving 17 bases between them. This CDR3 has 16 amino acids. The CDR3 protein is CASSYRAQGPSEKLFF. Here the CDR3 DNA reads TGTGCCAGCAGTTACAGGGCACAGGGACCTTCTGAAAAACTGTTTTTT.

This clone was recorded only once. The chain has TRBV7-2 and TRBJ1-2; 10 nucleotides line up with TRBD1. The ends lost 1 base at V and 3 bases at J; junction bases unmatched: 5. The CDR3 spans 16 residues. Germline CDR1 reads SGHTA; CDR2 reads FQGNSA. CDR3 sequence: CASSLVTGGGYYGYTF. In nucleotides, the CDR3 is TGTGCCAGCAGCTTAGTGACAGGGGGCGGTTACTATGGCTACACCTTC.

The CDR3 coding sequence is TGTGCCAGCAGCGCCACGACAGGAGGACGCACAGATACGCAGTATTTT. Amino acids: CASSATTGGRTDTQYF. The chain employs TRBV13 and TRBJ2-3, with D perhaps matching TRBD1 (6 bases). CDR3 length: 16 residues. Germline CDR1 PRHDT, CDR2 FYEKMQ (reference sequence). V was shortened by 5 bases and J by 1 base, with 16 bases between the two germline ends.

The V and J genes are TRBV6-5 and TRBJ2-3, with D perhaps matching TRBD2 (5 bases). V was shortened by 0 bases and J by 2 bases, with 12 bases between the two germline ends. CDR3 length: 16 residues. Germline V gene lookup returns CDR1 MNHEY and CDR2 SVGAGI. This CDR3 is CASSYSDSLNTDTQYF. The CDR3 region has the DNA TGTGCCAGCAGTTACTCGGACTCCCTGAACACAGATACGCAGTATTTT.

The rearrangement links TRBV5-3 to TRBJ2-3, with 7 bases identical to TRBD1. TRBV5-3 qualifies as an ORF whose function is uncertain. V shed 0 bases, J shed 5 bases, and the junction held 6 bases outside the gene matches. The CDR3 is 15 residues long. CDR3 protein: CARSLGQGIGDTQYF. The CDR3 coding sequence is TGTGCCAGAAGCTTGGGACAGGGAATAGGAGATACGCAGTATTTT.

The CDR3 coding sequence is TGTGCCAGCAGTCCTACAGGGTTGGGCTATGGCTACACCTTC. It specifies CASSPTGLGYGYTF. This sequence joins TRBV27 and TRBJ1-2; D may be TRBD1 (6 bases). This CDR3 comprises 14 residues. Germline V gene lookup returns CDR1 MNHEY and CDR2 SMNVEV (reference sequence). Trimming pared 5 bases from V and 4 bases from J, leaving 14 bases between.

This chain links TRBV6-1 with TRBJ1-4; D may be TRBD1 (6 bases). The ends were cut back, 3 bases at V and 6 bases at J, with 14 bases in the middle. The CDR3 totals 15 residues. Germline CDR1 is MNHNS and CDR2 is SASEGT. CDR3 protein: CASSDVGASDEKLFF. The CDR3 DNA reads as TGTGCCAGCAGTGACGTGGGGGCGTCTGATGAAAAACTGTTTTTT.

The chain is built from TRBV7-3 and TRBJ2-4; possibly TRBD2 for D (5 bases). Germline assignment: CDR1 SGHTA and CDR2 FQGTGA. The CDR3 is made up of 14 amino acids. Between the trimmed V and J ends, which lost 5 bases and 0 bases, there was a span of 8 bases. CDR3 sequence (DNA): TGTGCCAGCAGCCCCGGACTAGCCAAAAACATTCAGTACTTC. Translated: CASSPGLAKNIQYF.

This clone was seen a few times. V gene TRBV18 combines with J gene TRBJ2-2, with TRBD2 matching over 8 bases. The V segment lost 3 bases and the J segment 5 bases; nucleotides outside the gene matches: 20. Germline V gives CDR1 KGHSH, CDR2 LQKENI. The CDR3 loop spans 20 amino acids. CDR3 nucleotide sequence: TGTGCCAGCTCACCCTCGACGGGCCTAAGGCGGGGGGCGTGGACCGGGGAGCTGTTTTTT. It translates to CASSPSTGLRRGAWTGELFF.

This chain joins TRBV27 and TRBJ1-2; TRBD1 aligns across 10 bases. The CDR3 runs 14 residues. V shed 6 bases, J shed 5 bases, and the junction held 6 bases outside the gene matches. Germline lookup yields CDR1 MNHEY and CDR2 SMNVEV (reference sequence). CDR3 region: CASRKGGQGYGYTF. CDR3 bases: TGTGCCAGCAGGAAGGGGGGACAGGGGTATGGCTACACCTTC.

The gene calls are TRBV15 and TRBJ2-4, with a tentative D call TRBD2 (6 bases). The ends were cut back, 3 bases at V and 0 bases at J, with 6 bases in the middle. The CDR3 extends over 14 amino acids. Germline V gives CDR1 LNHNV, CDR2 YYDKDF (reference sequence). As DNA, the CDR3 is TGTGCCACCAGCAGGGGGGGAGCCAAAAACATTCAGTACTTC. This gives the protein CATSRGGAKNIQYF.

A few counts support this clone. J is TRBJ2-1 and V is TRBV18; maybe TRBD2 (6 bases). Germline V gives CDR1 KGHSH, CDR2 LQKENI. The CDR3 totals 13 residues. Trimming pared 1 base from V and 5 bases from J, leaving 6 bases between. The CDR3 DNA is TGTGCCAGCTCACCACTAGCGGACAATGAGCAGTTCTTC. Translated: CASSPLADNEQFF.

CDR3: CASSFYRDTYGYTF. For the CDR3, the DNA is TGTGCCAGCAGCTTCTACCGGGACACCTATGGCTACACCTTC. The chain is built from TRBV7-8 and TRBJ1-2; tentatively, D is TRBD1 (6 bases). There are 14 residues in the CDR3. V dropped 3 bases and J dropped 4 bases, with 12 bases sitting between them. Germline V CDR1 and CDR2: SGHVS, FQNEAQ.

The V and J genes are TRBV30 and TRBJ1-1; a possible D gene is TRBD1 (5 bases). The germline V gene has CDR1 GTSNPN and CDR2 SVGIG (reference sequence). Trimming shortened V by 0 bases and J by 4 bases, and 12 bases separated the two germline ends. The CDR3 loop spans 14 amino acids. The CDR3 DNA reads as TGTGCCTGGAGTGTGATCGGCCAGGGCACTGAAGCTTTCTTT. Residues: CAWSVIGQGTEAFF.

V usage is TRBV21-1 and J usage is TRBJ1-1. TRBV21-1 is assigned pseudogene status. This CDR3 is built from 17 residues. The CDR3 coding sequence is TGTGCCAGCAGCAAAGACAGGCCTAGGCGGGGGAACACTGAAGCTTTCTTT. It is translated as CASSKDRPRRGNTEAFF.

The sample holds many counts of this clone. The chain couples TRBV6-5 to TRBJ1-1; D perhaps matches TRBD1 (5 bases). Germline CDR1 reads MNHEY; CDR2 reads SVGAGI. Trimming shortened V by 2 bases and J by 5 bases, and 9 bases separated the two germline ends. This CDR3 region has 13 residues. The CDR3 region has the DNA TGTGCCAGCAGTTACGCAGGGAGGACTGAAGCTTTCTTT. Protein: CASSYAGRTEAFF.

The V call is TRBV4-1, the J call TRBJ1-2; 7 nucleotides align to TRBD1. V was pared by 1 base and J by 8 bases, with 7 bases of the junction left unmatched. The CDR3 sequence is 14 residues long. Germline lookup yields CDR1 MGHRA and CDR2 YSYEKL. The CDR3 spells CASSQVRTGRGYTF. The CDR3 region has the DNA TGCGCCAGCAGCCAAGTTCGGACAGGTCGAGGCTACACCTTC.

CDR3 residues: CATSDLGLAGTDTQYF. The CDR3 coding sequence is TGTGCCACCAGTGATTTAGGACTAGCGGGCACAGATACGCAGTATTTT. This chain uses TRBV24-1 with TRBJ2-3; 10 nucleotides agree with TRBD2. This CDR3 region has 16 residues. The germline V gene encodes CDR1 KGHDR and CDR2 SFDVKD. V trimming: 1 base; J trimming: 1 base; junction bases outside the gene matches: 1.

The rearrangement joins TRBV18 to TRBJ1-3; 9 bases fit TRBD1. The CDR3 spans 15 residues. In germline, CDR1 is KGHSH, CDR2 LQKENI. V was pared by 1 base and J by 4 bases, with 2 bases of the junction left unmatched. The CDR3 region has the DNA TGTGCCAGCTCACCACGGACAGGGGCCGGAAACACCATATATTTT. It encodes CASSPRTGAGNTIYF.